This T cell receptor beta chain is from a study of T-cell memory formation after mild COVID-19. Study findings and constraints: A second wave of clones peaked on day 37, and their SARS-CoV-2 specificity went unconfirmed.

The authors produced TCR alpha and TCR beta cDNA libraries with sample barcodes and UMIs by 5'RACE using constant-segment primers. TCRdb independently ran MiXCR on the 5' RACE reads; one entry per CDR3 protein. Of about 430,000 distinct CDR3 sequences in the sample, 20% to 25% were seen once. This CDR3 region has 16 residues. Germline loops: CDR1 SEHNR, CDR2 FQNEAQ (reference sequence). V lost 4 bases and J 4 bases, leaving 17 bases between the germline ends. For this clonotype: The antigen remains unidentified.

Sequencing was done on a sample of PBMCs or a T cell subset sorted from them (not recorded which). This sequence originates from an adult woman who had mild COVID-19 (a few samples of this study predate the infection). Cell type and time point are not known. J is TRBJ2-4 and V is TRBV7-9; unclear D gene. The CDR3 loop is CASSSASGNGKNIQYF. The CDR3 DNA follows: TGTGCCAGCAGCTCGGCCTCTGGAAACGGAAAAAACATTCAGTACTTC.